This T cell receptor (beta chain) was identified during a study of T cell clones after liver transplantation. Study context: TCRbeta sequencing after a pre-transplant mixed lymphocyte reaction identified graft-donor-reactive clones, later tracked in post-transplant blood.

Assay: immunoSEQ multiplex PCR; the TCRdb copy retains only in-frame clones and omits some. The sample records about 68,000 clones, roughly 92% being singletons. This clone was observed once. The material was CD4+ T cells from blood, obtained less than 27 months after liver transplant. The sequence was collected from a human patient who received a liver transplant. Some T cells may have originated in the graft donor.

The CDR3 is CAWSVRAGSSNQPQHF. CDR3 sequence (DNA): TGTGCCTGGAGTGTACGGGCAGGGTCTTCCAATCAGCCCCAGCATTTT. The V and J genes are TRBV30 and TRBJ1-5; D is perhaps TRBD1 (5 bases). V lost 0 bases and J lost 3, with 15 bases in between. The CDR3 is 16 residues long. The germline gives CDR1 GTSNPN, CDR2 SVGIG (reference sequence).